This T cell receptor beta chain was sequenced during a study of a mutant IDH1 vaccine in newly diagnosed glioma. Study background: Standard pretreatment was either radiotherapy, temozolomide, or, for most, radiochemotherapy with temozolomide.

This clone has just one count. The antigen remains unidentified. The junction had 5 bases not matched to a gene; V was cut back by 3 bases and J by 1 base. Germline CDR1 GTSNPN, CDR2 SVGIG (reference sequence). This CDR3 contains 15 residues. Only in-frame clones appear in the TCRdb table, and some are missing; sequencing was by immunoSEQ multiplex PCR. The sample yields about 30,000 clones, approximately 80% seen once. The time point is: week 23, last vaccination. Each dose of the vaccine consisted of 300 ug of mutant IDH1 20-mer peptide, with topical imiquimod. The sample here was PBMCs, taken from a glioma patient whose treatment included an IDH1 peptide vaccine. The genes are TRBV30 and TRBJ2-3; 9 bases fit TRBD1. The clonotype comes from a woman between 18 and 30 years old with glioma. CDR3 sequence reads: CAWSRDRVRTDTQYF. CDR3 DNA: TGTGCCTGGAGCCGGGACAGGGTACGCACAGATACGCAGTATTTT.